What follows is one TCR beta chain and its context. Assay used: immunoSEQ multiplex PCR; TCRdb lists only in-frame clones, some missing. The data show 65,000 to 80,000 clones, with approximately 81% seen just once and about 2.1% held by the top ten. The sample is drawn from a study of OX40 agonist ivuxolimab in advanced cancers. Study-level background: While on treatment, patients had intravenous ivuxolimab at 0.01 to 10 mg/kg every 2 weeks.

The germline gives CDR1 SEHNR, CDR2 FQNEAQ (reference sequence). Trimming cost V 5 bases and J 4 bases; bases outside gene matches: 10. The CDR3 spans 16 residues. This receptor was identified in an adult with an advanced solid tumor such as melanoma, head and neck, liver or kidney cancer. Sequences were derived from CD4+ or CD8+ T cells sorted from blood, sampled in a trial of the OX40 agonist ivuxolimab. The chain carries TRBV7-9 and TRBJ1-5, with 8 bases identical to TRBD1. DNA of the CDR3: TGTGCCAGCAGCCGCGATCCGGACAGGGCGAATCAGCCCCAGCATTTT. The encoded protein is CASSRDPDRANQPQHF.